A single T cell receptor beta chain is shown here with its context. Its antigen is still unknown. Sequencing was at survey level. Measured with immunoSEQ multiplex PCR; TCRdb has only the in-frame clones, and not every one. The table has some 7,700 clones, about nine tenths seen once. This sample was included in a study of STAT5B mutations in CD4+ large granular lymphocyte leukemia. This CDR3 spans 16 amino acids. With V trimmed by 3 bases and J by 6 bases, 9 bases remained unmatched. The germline gives CDR1 ENHRY, CDR2 SYGVKD. Study-wide findings and caveats: CD4-sorted patient repertoires seemed more clonal than healthy CD4+ repertoires.

The rearrangement joins TRBV10-3 to TRBJ1-4; 8 nucleotides agree with TRBD1. The material sequenced was PBMCs. The origin of this receptor is a woman in her 70s with CD4+ T-cell large granular lymphocyte leukemia. The CDR3 nucleotides read TGTGCCATCAGTGACCCAACCGGGACAGGAGATGAAAAACTGTTTTTT. Translation: CAISDPTGTGDEKLFF.